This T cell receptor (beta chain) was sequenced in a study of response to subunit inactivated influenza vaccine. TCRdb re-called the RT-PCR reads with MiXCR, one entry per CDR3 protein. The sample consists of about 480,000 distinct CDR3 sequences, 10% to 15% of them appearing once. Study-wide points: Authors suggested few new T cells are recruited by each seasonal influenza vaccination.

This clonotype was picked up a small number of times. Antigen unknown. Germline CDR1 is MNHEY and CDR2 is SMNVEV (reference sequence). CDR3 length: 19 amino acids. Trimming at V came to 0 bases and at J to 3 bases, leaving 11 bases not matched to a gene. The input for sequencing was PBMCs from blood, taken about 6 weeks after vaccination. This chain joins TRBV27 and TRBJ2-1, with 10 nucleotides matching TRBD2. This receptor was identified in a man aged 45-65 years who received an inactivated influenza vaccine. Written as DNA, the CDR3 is TGTGCCAGCAGTTTATCTGGGCTAGCGGGGGTCCGAAACTACAATGAGCAGTTCTTC. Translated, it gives CASSLSGLAGVRNYNEQFF.